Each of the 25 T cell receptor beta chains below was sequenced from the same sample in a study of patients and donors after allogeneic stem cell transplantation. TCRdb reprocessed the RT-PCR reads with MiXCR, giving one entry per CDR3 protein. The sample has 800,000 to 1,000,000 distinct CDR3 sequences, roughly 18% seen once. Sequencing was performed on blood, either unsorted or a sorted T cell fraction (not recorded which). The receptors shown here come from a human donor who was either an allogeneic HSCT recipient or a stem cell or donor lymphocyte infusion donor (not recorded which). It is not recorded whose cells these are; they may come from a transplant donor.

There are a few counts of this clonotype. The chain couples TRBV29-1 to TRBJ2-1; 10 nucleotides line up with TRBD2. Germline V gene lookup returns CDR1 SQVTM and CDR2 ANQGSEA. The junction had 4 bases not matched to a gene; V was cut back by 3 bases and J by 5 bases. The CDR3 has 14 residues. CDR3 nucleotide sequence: TGCAGCGTTGATAAAAGCGGGAGGGACAATGAGCAGTTCTTC. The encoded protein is CSVDKSGRDNEQFF.

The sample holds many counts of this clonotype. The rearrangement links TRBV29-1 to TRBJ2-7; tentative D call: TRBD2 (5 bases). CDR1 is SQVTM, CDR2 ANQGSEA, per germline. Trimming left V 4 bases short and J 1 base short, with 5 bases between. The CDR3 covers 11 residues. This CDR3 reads CSVGTSYEQYF. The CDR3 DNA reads TGCAGCGTTGGGACTTCCTACGAGCAGTACTTC.

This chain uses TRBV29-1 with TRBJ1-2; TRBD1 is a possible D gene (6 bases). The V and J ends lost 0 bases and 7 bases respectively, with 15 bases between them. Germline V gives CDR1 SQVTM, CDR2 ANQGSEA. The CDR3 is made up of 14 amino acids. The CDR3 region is CSVEERGTRLGYTF. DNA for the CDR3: TGCAGCGTTGAAGAACGGGGGACACGGCTTGGCTACACCTTC. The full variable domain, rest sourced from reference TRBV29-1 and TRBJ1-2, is SAVISQKPSRDICQRGTSLTIQCQVDSQVTMMFWYRQQPGQSLTLIATANQGSEATYESGFVIDKFPISRPNLTFSTLTVSNMSPEDSSIYLCSVEERGTRLGYTFGSGTRLTVV.

The CDR3 loop is CSAETSGGEDTQYF. As DNA, the CDR3 is TGCAGTGCTGAGACTAGCGGGGGGGAGGATACGCAGTATTTT. The chain joins TRBV20-1 to TRBJ2-3, with 14 bases that match TRBD2. The germline V gene has CDR1 DFQATT and CDR2 SNEGSKA (reference sequence). The CDR3 covers 14 residues. The junction had 4 bases not matched to a gene; V was cut back by 5 bases and J by 6 bases.

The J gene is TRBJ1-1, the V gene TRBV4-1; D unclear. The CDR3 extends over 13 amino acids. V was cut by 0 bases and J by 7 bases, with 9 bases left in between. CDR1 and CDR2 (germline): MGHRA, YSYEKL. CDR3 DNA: TGCGCCAGCAGCCAAGAAGTAGTGGGTGAAGCTTTCTTT. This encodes CASSQEVVGEAFF.

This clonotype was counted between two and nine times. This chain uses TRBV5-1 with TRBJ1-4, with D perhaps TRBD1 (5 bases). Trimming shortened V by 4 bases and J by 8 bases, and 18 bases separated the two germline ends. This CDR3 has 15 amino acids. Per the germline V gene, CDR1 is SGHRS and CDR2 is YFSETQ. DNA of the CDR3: TGCGCCAGCAGCATTGGGAGGGGCCGTGAAGAAAAACTGTTTTTT. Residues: CASSIGRGREEKLFF.

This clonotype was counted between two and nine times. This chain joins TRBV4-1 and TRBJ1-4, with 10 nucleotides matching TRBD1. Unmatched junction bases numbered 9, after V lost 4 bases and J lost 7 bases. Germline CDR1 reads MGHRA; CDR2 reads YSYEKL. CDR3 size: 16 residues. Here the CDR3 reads CASSLLETGGSEKLFF. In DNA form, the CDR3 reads TGCGCCAGCAGCCTCCTCGAGACAGGGGGCTCTGAAAAACTGTTTTTT.

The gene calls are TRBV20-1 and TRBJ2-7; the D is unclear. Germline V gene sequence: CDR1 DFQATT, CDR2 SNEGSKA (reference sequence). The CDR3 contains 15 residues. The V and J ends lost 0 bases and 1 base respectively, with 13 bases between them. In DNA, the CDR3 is TGCAGTGCTAGAGATCAGGAATTGGGTTCCTACGAGCAGTACTTC. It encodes CSARDQELGSYEQYF.

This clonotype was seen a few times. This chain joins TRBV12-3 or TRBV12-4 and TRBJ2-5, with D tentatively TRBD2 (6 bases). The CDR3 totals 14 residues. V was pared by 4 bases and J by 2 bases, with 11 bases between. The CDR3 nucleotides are TGTGCCAGCAGTTGGGACTCGACACAAGAGACCCAGTACTTC. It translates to CASSWDSTQETQYF.

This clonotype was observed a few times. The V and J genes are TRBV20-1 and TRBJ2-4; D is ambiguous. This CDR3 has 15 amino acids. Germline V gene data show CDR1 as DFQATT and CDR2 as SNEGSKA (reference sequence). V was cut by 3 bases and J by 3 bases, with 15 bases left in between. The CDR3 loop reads CSARVGGSGKNIQYF. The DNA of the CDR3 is TGCAGTGCTAGGGTGGGCGGATCTGGCAAAAACATTCAGTACTTC.

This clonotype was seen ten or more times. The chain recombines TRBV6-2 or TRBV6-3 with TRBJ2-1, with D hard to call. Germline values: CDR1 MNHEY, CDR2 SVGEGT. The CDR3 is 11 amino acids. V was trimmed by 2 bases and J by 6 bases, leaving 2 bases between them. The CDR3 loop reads CASSYGNEQFF. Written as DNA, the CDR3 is TGTGCCAGCAGTTACGGCAATGAGCAGTTCTTC.

The CDR3 sequence: CASRFQGNEKLFF. The CDR3 bases are TGTGCCAGCAGATTCCAGGGGAATGAAAAACTGTTTTTT. The V and J genes are TRBV5-6 and TRBJ1-4; perhaps TRBD1 as D (6 bases). This CDR3 has 13 residues. Germline values: CDR1 SGHDT, CDR2 YYEEEE. Trimming pared 5 bases from V and 5 bases from J, leaving 10 bases between. Combining the CDR3 with reference TRBV5-6 and TRBJ1-4 gives the whole variable domain DAGVTQSPTHLIKTRGQQVTLRCSPKSGHDTVSWYQQALGQGPQFIFQYYEEEERQRGNFPDRFSGHQFPNYSSELNVNALLLGDSALYLCASRFQGNEKLFFGSGTQLSVL.

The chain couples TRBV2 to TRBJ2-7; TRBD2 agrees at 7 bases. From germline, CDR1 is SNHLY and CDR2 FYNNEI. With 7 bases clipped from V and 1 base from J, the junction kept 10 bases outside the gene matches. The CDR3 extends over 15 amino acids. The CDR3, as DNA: TGTGCCAGCACGTGGGGCGGGAGTCCTTCCTACGAGCAGTACTTC. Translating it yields CASTWGGSPSYEQYF.

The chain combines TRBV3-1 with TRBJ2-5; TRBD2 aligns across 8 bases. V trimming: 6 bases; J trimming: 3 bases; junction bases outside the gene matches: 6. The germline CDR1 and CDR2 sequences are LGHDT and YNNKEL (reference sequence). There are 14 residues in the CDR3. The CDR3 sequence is CASRAGTRKETQYF. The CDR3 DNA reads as TGTGCCAGCAGGGCCGGGACTAGGAAAGAGACCCAGTACTTC.

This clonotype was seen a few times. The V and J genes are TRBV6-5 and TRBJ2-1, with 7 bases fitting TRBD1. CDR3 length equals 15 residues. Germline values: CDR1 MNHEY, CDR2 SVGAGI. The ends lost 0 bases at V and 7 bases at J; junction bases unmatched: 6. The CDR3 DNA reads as TGTGCCAGCAGTTACTCGACGAGGGGGCTAAATGAGCAGTTCTTC. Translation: CASSYSTRGLNEQFF.

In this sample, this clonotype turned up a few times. CDR3: CASSGQEPSPGELFF. In DNA, the CDR3 is TGTGCCAGCAGTGGGCAGGAGCCAAGCCCCGGGGAGCTGTTTTTT. The V and J genes are TRBV25-1 and TRBJ2-2; D uncertain. With 4 bases removed from V and 6 bases from J, the gap between germline ends came to 15 bases. Per germline, CDR1 MGHDK and CDR2 SYGVNS. The CDR3 spans 15 residues.

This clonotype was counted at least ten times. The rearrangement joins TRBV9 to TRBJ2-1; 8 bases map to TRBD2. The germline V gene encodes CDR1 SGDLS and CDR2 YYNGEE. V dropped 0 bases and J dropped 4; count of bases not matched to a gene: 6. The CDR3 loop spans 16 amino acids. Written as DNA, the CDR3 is TGTGCCAGCAGCGTAGACCCGGGGGGGCCGTACAATGAGCAGTTCTTC. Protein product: CASSVDPGGPYNEQFF.

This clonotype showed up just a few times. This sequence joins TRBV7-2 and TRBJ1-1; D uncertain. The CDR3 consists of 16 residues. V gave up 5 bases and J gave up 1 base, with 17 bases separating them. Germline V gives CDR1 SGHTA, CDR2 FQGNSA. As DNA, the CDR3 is TGTGCCAGCAGCCCTAGGAACAGTTTCCGGAACACTGAAGCTTTCTTT. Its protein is CASSPRNSFRNTEAFF.

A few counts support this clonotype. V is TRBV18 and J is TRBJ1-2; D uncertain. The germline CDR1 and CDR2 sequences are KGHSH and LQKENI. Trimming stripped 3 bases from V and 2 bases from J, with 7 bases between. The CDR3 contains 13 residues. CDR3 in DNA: TGTGCCAGCTCACCGGAACAGAACTATGGCTACACCTTC. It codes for CASSPEQNYGYTF. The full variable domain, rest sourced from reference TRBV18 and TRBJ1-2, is NAGVMQNPRHLVRRRGQEARLRCSPMKGHSHVYWYRQLPEEGLKFMVYLQKENIIDESGMPKERFSAEFPKEGPSILRIQQVVRGDSAAYFCASSPEQNYGYTFGSGTRLTVV.

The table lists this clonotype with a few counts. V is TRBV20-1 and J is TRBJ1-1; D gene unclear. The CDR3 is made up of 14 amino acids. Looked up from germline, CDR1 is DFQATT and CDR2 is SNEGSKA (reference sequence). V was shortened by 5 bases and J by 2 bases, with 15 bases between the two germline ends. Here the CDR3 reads CSASTPDINTEAFF. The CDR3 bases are TGCAGTGCTTCGACCCCAGACATAAACACTGAAGCTTTCTTT.

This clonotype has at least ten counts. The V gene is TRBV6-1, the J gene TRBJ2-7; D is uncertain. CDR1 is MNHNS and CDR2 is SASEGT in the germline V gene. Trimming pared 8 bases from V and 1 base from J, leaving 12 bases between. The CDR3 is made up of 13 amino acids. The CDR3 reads CASRPGLSYEQYF. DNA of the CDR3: TGTGCCAGCCGTCCGGGTCTATCCTACGAGCAGTACTTC.

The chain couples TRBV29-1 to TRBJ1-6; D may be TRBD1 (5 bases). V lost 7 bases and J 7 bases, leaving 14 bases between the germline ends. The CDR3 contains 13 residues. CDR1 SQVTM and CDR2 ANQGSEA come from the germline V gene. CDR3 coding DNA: TGCAGCGCCCGGCAGGGAGAAAATTCACCCCTCCACTTT. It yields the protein CSARQGENSPLHF.

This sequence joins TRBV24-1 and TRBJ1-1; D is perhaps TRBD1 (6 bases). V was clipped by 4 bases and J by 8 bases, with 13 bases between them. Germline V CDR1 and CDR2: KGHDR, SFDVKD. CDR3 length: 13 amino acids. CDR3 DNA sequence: TGTGCCACCAGTGACACCGGCAGGGGCGAAGCTTTCTTT. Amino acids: CATSDTGRGEAFF.

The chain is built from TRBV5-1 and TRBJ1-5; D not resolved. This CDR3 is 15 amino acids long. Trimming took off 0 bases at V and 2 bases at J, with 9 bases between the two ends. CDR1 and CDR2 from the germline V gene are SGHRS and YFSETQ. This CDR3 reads CASSLDGPRNQPQHF. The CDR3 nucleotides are TGCGCCAGCAGCTTGGATGGGCCGCGCAATCAGCCCCAGCATTTT.

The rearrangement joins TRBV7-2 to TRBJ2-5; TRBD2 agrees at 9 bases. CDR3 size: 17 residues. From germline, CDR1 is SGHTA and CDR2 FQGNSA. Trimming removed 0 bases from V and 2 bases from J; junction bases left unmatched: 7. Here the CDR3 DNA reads TGTGCCAGCAGCTTAGCGCTACGCCTAGCGGGGCAAGAGACCCAGTACTTC. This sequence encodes CASSLALRLAGQETQYF.